These T cell receptor beta chains were read from a single sample in a study of T cell repertoires in cytomegalovirus infection. Antigens of these TCRs are unknown. TCRdb ran MiXCR on the reads and lists one entry per CDR3 protein. The table lists 340,000 or so distinct CDR3 sequences, roughly 25% of them singletons, with about an eighth in the top ten. Here the sequenced sample was cultured PBMCs, taken from culture after CMV antigen stimulation. The receptor set was obtained from a human donor in good health (CMV status not recorded). Some clones in this sample may be carry-over from other donors' samples. CDR3s include the opening cysteine and the closing phenylalanine or tryptophan. The D gene is left open where the match is weak. For some rows the clone size is stated as once, few or many, or as a class when expanded; others skip it.

j_gene: TRBJ1-5
abundance: few
d_gene: TRBD1
v_gene: TRBV6-2/TRBV6-3
CDR3nt: TGTGCCAGCAGTCCACTAGGACAGGTTTTCAATCAGCCCCAGCATTTT
CDR3aa: CASSPLGQVFNQPQHF

j_gene: TRBJ2-3
abundance: NA
d_gene: TRBD2
v_gene: TRBV12-3/TRBV12-4
CDR3nt: TGTGCCAGCAGCAGACTAGCGGCTAGCACAGATACGCAGTATTTT
CDR3aa: CASSRLAASTDTQYF

j_gene: TRBJ2-7
abundance: NA
d_gene: TRBD1
v_gene: TRBV29-1
CDR3nt: TGCAGCGTTGACCTACAGGGGAGCGAGCAGTACTTC
CDR3aa: CSVDLQGSEQYF

j_gene: TRBJ2-7
abundance: NA
d_gene: NA
v_gene: TRBV7-2
CDR3nt: TGTGCCAGCTCTTCTACCGGGACACCCGCGATCGAGCAGTACTTC
CDR3aa: CASSSTGTPAIEQYF

j_gene: TRBJ2-1
abundance: NA
d_gene: TRBD2
v_gene: TRBV19
CDR3nt: TGTGCCAGTAGTAATAGCGGGAGCACCTACAATGAGCAGTTCTTC
CDR3aa: CASSNSGSTYNEQFF

j_gene: TRBJ2-3
abundance: few
d_gene: NA
v_gene: TRBV30
CDR3nt: TGTGCCTGGAGCCCTAGCACAGATACGCAGTATTTT
CDR3aa: CAWSPSTDTQYF

j_gene: TRBJ1-2
abundance: NA
d_gene: NA
v_gene: TRBV7-6
CDR3nt: TGTGCCAGCAGCTTTCTCCGGGACATCGGCGGCTACACCTTC
CDR3aa: CASSFLRDIGGYTF

j_gene: TRBJ2-3
abundance: few
d_gene: NA
v_gene: TRBV6-1
CDR3nt: TGTGCCAGCAGTTACGTTAGCGGTGGCACAGATACGCAGTATTTT
CDR3aa: CASSYVSGGTDTQYF

j_gene: TRBJ1-2
abundance: once
d_gene: NA
v_gene: TRBV30
CDR3nt: TGTGCCTGGAGTCAAAGTTCTGACTATGGCTACACCTTC
CDR3aa: CAWSQSSDYGYTF

j_gene: TRBJ2-6
abundance: NA
d_gene: NA
v_gene: TRBV19
CDR3nt: TGTGCCAGTAGTATGCGACAGTCTGGGGCCAACGTCCTGACTTTC
CDR3aa: CASSMRQSGANVLTF

j_gene: TRBJ1-1
abundance: many
d_gene: NA
v_gene: TRBV7-2
CDR3nt: TGTGCCAGCAGCCCTTATATGTACACTGAAGCTTTCTTT
CDR3aa: CASSPYMYTEAFF

j_gene: TRBJ1-2
abundance: NA
d_gene: NA
v_gene: TRBV4-2
CDR3nt: TGTGCCAGCAGCCCGACAGGAGATGACTATGGCTACACCTTC
CDR3aa: CASSPTGDDYGYTF

j_gene: TRBJ1-2
abundance: few
d_gene: NA
v_gene: TRBV11-2
CDR3nt: TGTGCCAGCAGCCTCCATTATGGCTACACCTTC
CDR3aa: CASSLHYGYTF

j_gene: TRBJ1-2
abundance: few
d_gene: TRBD1
v_gene: TRBV6-1
CDR3nt: TGTGCCAGCACCTTCGACAGGGGATATGGCTACACCTTC
CDR3aa: CASTFDRGYGYTF

j_gene: TRBJ2-7
abundance: few
d_gene: NA
v_gene: TRBV5-1
CDR3nt: TGCGCCAGCAGCCCCTACGACGGCAGGGGCTACGAGCAGTACTTC
CDR3aa: CASSPYDGRGYEQYF

j_gene: TRBJ2-7
abundance: few
d_gene: TRBD2
v_gene: TRBV10-3
CDR3nt: TGTGCCATCAGTGAGTCGACTGGCGGGAGGGTGAAGGGGATTTCCTACGAGCAGTACTTC
CDR3aa: CAISESTGGRVKGISYEQYF

j_gene: TRBJ1-5
abundance: few
d_gene: TRBD1
v_gene: TRBV7-2
CDR3nt: TGTGCCAGCAGCGCGTCGACAGGGATGTATCAGCCCCAGCATTTT
CDR3aa: CASSASTGMYQPQHF

j_gene: TRBJ1-2
abundance: many
d_gene: TRBD1
v_gene: TRBV27
CDR3nt: TGTGCCAGCAGCGAACAGGGGAGAAGTGGCTACACCTTC
CDR3aa: CASSEQGRSGYTF

j_gene: TRBJ1-1
abundance: many
d_gene: NA
v_gene: TRBV7-8
CDR3nt: TGTGCCAGCAGCTTAAAGGTGAACACTGAAGCTTTCTTT
CDR3aa: CASSLKVNTEAFF

j_gene: TRBJ1-4
abundance: NA
d_gene: NA
v_gene: TRBV7-8
CDR3nt: TGTGCCAGCAGCCAGCCGGGGGGCCCTAATGAAAAACTGTTTTTT
CDR3aa: CASSQPGGPNEKLFF

j_gene: TRBJ2-7
abundance: NA
d_gene: NA
v_gene: TRBV11-1
CDR3nt: TGTGCCAGCAGCTTCGCTCCAGGGGAGTGGTACGAGCAGTACTTC
CDR3aa: CASSFAPGEWYEQYF

j_gene: TRBJ2-5
abundance: NA
d_gene: NA
v_gene: TRBV12-3/TRBV12-4
CDR3nt: TGTGCCAGCCGACCACTACGGGGGTACCAAGAGACCCAGTACTTC
CDR3aa: CASRPLRGYQETQYF

j_gene: TRBJ1-5
abundance: NA
d_gene: NA
v_gene: TRBV6-2/TRBV6-3
CDR3nt: TGTGCCAGCAGTTCGCGGGGGCGCGGTCAGCCCCAGCATTTT
CDR3aa: CASSSRGRGQPQHF

j_gene: TRBJ2-7
abundance: NA
d_gene: TRBD2
v_gene: TRBV20-1
CDR3nt: TGCAGTGCCAGAGGGACTAGCGGTTCGACCGAGCAGTACTTC
CDR3aa: CSARGTSGSTEQYF